Shown below are 3 T cell receptor beta chains from a single sample sequenced in a study of OX40 agonist ivuxolimab in advanced cancers. The table came from immunoSEQ multiplex PCR; TCRdb's copy has only in-frame clones and leaves some out. Counted here are some 60,000 clones, about 88% occurring once; the ten biggest clones make up more than 3%. Sequences were derived from CD4+ or CD8+ T cells sorted from blood, sampled in a trial of the OX40 agonist ivuxolimab. Source of these receptors: an adult with an advanced solid tumor such as melanoma, head and neck, liver or kidney cancer.

V and J are TRBV7-9 and TRBJ2-5, with TRBD1 matching over 10 bases. The junction had 3 bases not matched to a gene; V was cut back by 5 bases and J by 3 bases. Germline CDR1 reads SEHNR; CDR2 reads FQNEAQ (reference sequence). This CDR3 has 14 residues. CDR3 sequence: CASSLGTGEETQYF. CDR3 DNA: TGTGCCAGCAGCCTCGGGACAGGGGAAGAGACCCAGTACTTC.

The chain is built from TRBV5-6 and TRBJ1-6, with 9 bases matching TRBD1. V was pared by 7 bases and J by 9 bases, with 8 bases of the junction left unmatched. The CDR3 spans 14 residues. Germline V gene data show CDR1 as SGHDT and CDR2 as YYEEEE. The CDR3 reads CASRRTGDFSPLHF. Written as DNA, the CDR3 is TGTGCCAGCCGGCGGACAGGGGATTTTTCACCCCTCCACTTT.

This clone showed up just once. The chain links TRBV6-6 to TRBJ1-5, with D tentatively TRBD1 (6 bases). Per germline, CDR1 MNHNY and CDR2 SVGAGI (reference sequence). Deletions cut 2 bases from V and 3 bases from J, with 14 bases between. The CDR3 has 16 amino acids. The CDR3 reads CASSYARTEHNQPQHF. The CDR3 DNA is TGTGCCAGCAGTTACGCCCGGACAGAACACAATCAGCCCCAGCATTTT.